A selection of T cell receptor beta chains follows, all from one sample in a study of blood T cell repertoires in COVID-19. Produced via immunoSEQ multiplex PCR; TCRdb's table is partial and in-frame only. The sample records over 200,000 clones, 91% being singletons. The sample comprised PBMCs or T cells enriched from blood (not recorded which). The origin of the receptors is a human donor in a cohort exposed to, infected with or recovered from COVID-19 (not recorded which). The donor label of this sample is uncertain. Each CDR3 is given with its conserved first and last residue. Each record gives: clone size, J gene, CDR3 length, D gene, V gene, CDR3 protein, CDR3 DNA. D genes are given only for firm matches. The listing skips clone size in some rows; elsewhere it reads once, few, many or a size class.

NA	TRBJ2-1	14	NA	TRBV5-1	CASSLFRGSSEQFF	TGCGCCAGCAGCTTGTTCAGGGGTTCTAGTGAGCAGTTCTTC
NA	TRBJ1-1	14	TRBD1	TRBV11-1	CASSFYRGRTEAFF	TGTGCCAGCAGTTTCTACAGGGGTCGCACTGAAGCTTTCTTT
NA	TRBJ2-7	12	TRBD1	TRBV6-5	CASNGQGYEQYF	TGTGCCAGCAACGGACAGGGCTACGAGCAGTACTTC
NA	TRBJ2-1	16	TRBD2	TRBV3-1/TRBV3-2	CASTKQFLAGGNEQFF	TGTGCCAGCACTAAACAGTTCCTAGCGGGGGGGAATGAGCAGTTCTTC
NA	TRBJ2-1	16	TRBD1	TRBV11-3	CASSSRGRGPYNEQFF	TGTGCCAGCAGCTCCAGGGGGCGAGGCCCCTACAATGAGCAGTTCTTC
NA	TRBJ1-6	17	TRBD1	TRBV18	CASSPTPGQGANSPLHF	TGTGCCAGCTCACCCACTCCGGGACAGGGGGCGAATTCACCCCTCCACTTT
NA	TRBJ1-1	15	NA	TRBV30	CAWSRWGGRNTEAFF	TGTGCCTGGAGTCGCTGGGGAGGGAGAAACACTGAAGCTTTCTTT
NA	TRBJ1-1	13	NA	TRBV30	CAWDGGSDTEAFF	TGTGCCTGGGACGGCGGGTCTGACACTGAAGCTTTCTTT
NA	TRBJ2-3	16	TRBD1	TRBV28	CASSSYRGRGTDTQYF	TGTGCCAGCAGTTCTTACAGGGGGCGAGGCACAGATACGCAGTATTTT
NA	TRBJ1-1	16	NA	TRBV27	CASSFDSYGLNTEAFF	TGTGCCAGCAGTTTCGACAGTTACGGTTTGAACACTGAAGCTTTCTTT
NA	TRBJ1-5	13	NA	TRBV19	CASSGFEDQPQHF	TGTGCCAGTAGTGGGTTCGAGGATCAGCCCCAGCATTTT
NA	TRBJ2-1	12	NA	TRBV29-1	CSFRRGASEQFF	TGCAGCTTTCGGCGGGGAGCTAGTGAGCAGTTCTTC
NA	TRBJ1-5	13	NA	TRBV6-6	CASSIGEHQPQHF	TGTGCCAGCAGTATTGGAGAGCATCAGCCCCAGCATTTT
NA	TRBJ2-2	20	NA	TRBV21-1	CASSKEADVGPLAHTGELFF	TGTGCCAGCAGCAAAGAAGCCGACGTCGGCCCCCTAGCGCACACCGGGGAGCTGTTTTTT
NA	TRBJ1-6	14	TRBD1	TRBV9	CASSVASGGSPLHF	TGTGCCAGCAGCGTAGCTTCAGGGGGGTCACCCCTCCACTTT
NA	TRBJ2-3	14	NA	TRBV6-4	CASSDGGTTDTQYF	TGTGCCAGCAGTGATGGCGGGACTACAGATACGCAGTATTTT
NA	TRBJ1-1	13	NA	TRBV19	CASSIQVNTEAFF	TGTGCCAGTAGTATTCAGGTGAACACTGAAGCTTTCTTT
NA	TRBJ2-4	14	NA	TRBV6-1	CASSEALGANIQYF	TGTGCCAGCAGTGAAGCGTTGGGGGCGAACATTCAGTACTTC
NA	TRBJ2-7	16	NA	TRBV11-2	CASSLDETSWSYEQYF	TGTGCCAGCAGCTTAGATGAGACTAGTTGGTCCTACGAGCAGTACTTC
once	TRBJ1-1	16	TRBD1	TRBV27	CASSPLTGGLNTEAFF	TGTGCCAGCAGTCCACTGACAGGGGGCTTAAACACTGAAGCTTTCTTT
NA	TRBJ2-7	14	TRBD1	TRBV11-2	CASRRPGQGYEQYF	TGTGCCAGCAGACGTCCGGGACAGGGGTACGAGCAGTACTTC
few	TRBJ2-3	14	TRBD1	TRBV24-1	CATQGALSTDTQYF	TGTGCCACCCAGGGGGCTCTAAGCACAGATACGCAGTATTTT
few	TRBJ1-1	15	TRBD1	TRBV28	CASSLQGARNTEAFF	TGTGCCAGCAGTCTACAGGGGGCGAGGAACACTGAAGCTTTCTTT
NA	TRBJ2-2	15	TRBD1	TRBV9	CASSFRDRASGELFF	TGTGCCAGCAGCTTCCGGGACAGGGCTTCCGGGGAGCTGTTTTTT
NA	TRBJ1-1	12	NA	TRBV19	CASSIGGLEAFF	TGTGCCAGTAGTATAGGGGGCTTGGAAGCTTTCTTT
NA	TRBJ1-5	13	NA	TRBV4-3	CASSPGEGQPQHF	TGCGCCAGCAGCCCGGGAGAGGGTCAGCCCCAGCATTTT
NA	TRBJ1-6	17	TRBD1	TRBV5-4	CASSLGLQGGNNSPLHF	TGTGCCAGCAGCTTGGGGCTTCAAGGGGGCAATAATTCACCCCTCCACTTT
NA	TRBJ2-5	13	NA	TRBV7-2	CASSLGPSETQYF	TGTGCCAGCAGCTTAGGGCCTTCAGAGACCCAGTACTTC
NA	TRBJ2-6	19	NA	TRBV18	CASSPGPKRHSSGANVLTF	TGTGCCAGCTCACCCGGTCCCAAAAGACACTCCTCTGGGGCCAACGTCCTGACTTTC
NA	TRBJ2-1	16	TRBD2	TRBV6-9	CASGGLAGLSYNEQFF	TGTGCCAGCGGAGGACTAGCGGGGCTATCCTACAATGAGCAGTTCTTC
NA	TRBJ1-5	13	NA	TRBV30	CACSGQRDQPQHF	TGTGCCTGTTCCGGACAGAGGGATCAGCCCCAGCATTTT
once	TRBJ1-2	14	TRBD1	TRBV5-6	CASFTTGTGEGYTF	TGTGCCAGTTTCACCACCGGGACAGGGGAGGGCTACACCTTC
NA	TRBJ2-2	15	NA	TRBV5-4	CASSFRGRGTGELFF	TGTGCCAGCAGCTTCCGGGGGCGGGGGACCGGGGAGCTGTTTTTT
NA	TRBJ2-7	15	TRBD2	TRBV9	CASSAEIAGTYEQYF	TGTGCCAGCAGCGCTGAGATAGCGGGGACCTACGAGCAGTACTTC
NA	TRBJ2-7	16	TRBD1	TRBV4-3	CASSPSIRTGPYEQYF	TGCGCCAGCAGCCCGAGCATTCGGACAGGACCCTACGAGCAGTACTTC
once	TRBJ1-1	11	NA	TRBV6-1	CASSEETEAFF	TGTGCCAGCAGTGAGGAGACTGAAGCTTTCTTT
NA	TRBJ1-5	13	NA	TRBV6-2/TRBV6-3	CASSAQGNQPQHF	TGTGCCAGCAGTGCACAGGGTAATCAGCCCCAGCATTTT
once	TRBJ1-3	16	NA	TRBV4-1	CASSQVAISVKNTIYF	TGCGCCAGCAGCCAAGTCGCTATCTCCGTGAAGAACACCATATATTTT
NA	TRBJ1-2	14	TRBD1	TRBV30	CAWRAGTDFYGYTF	TGTGCCTGGAGGGCCGGGACAGATTTCTATGGCTACACCTTC
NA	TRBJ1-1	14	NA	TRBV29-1	CSVGGLRQNTEAFF	TGCAGCGTTGGCGGCCTTAGGCAGAACACTGAAGCTTTCTTT